These 15 T cell receptor beta chains were all obtained from the same sample, sequenced in a study of neurological immune-mediated disorders. TCRdb processed the 5' RACE reads anew with MiXCR; each CDR3 protein has one entry. The table records about 30,000 distinct CDR3 sequences, roughly 15% of them present only once. Sample: PBMCs. These receptors all stem from a man between 65 and 80 years old in good health.

This clonotype was seen repeatedly, ten times or more. This chain connects TRBV7-9 to TRBJ1-6, with unresolved D. Trimming cost V 0 bases and J 7 bases, with 13 bases left between them. This CDR3 region has 16 residues. Germline V CDR1 and CDR2: SEHNR, FQNEAQ (reference sequence). In DNA, the CDR3 is TGTGCCAGCAGCTTAGCGCTTACAACAAGGAATTCACCCCTCCACTTT. Its translation is CASSLALTTRNSPLHF.

This clonotype was recorded at least ten times. This chain uses TRBV20-1 with TRBJ2-2, with 8 bases fitting TRBD2. The CDR3 totals 16 residues. Germline-derived CDR1 and CDR2 are DFQATT and SNEGSKA (reference sequence). Trimming took 0 bases from V and 6 from J; bases not matched to a gene: 9. The CDR3 coding sequence is TGCAGTGCTAGAGATCCTAGCGGGTCGACCGCCGGGGAGCTGTTTTTT. Protein: CSARDPSGSTAGELFF.

The chain uses TRBV3-1 and TRBJ2-7, with D perhaps TRBD2 (7 bases). CDR1 and CDR2 from the germline V gene are LGHDT and YNNKEL (reference sequence). V was trimmed by 0 bases and J by 0 bases, leaving 12 bases between them. The CDR3 is 16 residues long. The CDR3 DNA reads as TGTGCCAGCAGCCAAGACGGCGGGGGCCCCTCCTACGAGCAGTACTTC. As protein: CASSQDGGGPSYEQYF.

There are many counts of this clonotype. The chain has TRBV9 and TRBJ1-1; D possibly corresponds to TRBD1 (5 bases). Deletions cut 2 bases from V and 8 bases from J, with 13 bases between. This CDR3 spans 13 amino acids. From germline, CDR1 is SGDLS and CDR2 YYNGEE. For the CDR3, the DNA is TGTGCCAGCAGCGTCTTTCGACGGGGGGAAGCTTTCTTT. Translated, it gives CASSVFRRGEAFF.

Ten or more counts support this clonotype. This chain uses TRBV29-1 with TRBJ2-3, with D possibly being TRBD1 or TRBD2 (5 bases each). CDR1 is SQVTM and CDR2 is ANQGSEA in the germline V gene. The ends were cut back, 6 bases at V and 4 bases at J, with 11 bases in the middle. This CDR3 is 12 amino acids long. The CDR3, as DNA: TGCAGCGTGATAGTGGGGGCAGATACGCAGTATTTT. This gives the protein CSVIVGADTQYF.

This clonotype was seen ten or more times. The V and J genes are TRBV6-5 and TRBJ2-1; perhaps TRBD1 as D (6 bases). Trimming cost V 0 bases and J 4 bases, with 13 bases left between them. This CDR3 has 16 amino acids. Looked up from germline, CDR1 is MNHEY and CDR2 is SVGAGI. CDR3: CASSYSGTPTYNEQFF. The CDR3 bases are TGTGCCAGCAGTTACTCCGGGACACCCACTTACAATGAGCAGTTCTTC.

This clonotype was counted many times. This rearrangement joins TRBV29-1 to TRBJ1-3; D is undetermined. The germline V gene has CDR1 SQVTM and CDR2 ANQGSEA. Deletions cut 2 bases from V and 0 bases from J, with 11 bases between. The CDR3 totals 15 residues. The CDR3 nucleotides are TGCAGCGTTGAACGGGAATTCCTCTCTGGAAACACCATATATTTT. Translated, it gives CSVEREFLSGNTIYF.

This clonotype was picked up many times. The chain joins TRBV12-3 or TRBV12-4 to TRBJ1-1, with TRBD1 identical over 10 bases. The V segment lost 3 bases and the J segment 4 bases; nucleotides outside the gene matches: 5. This CDR3 contains 15 residues. The CDR3 nucleotides read TGTGCCAGCAGTTTCCCGGGACAGGGGTCCACTGAAGCTTTCTTT. Encoded protein: CASSFPGQGSTEAFF.

Many counts were recorded for this clonotype. V is TRBV18 and J is TRBJ1-1, with D unclear. Germline V gene lookup returns CDR1 KGHSH and CDR2 LQKENI. The CDR3 is 13 residues long. V lost 1 base and J lost 2, with 5 bases in between. In nucleotides, the CDR3 is TGTGCCAGCTCACCACAGGCTAACACTGAAGCTTTCTTT. Translating it yields CASSPQANTEAFF.

This clonotype has a count of ten or more. The chain joins TRBV5-1 to TRBJ1-2, with 7 bases lining up with TRBD1. The J segment lost 7 bases and the V segment lost 2 bases, leaving 8 bases of the junction unmatched. This CDR3 is 14 amino acids long. Per the germline V gene, CDR1 is SGHRS and CDR2 is YFSETQ. In nucleotides, the CDR3 is TGCGCCAGCAGCTTCAGAGGACAGGAAAGTGGCTACACCTTC. This sequence encodes CASSFRGQESGYTF. Combining the CDR3 with reference TRBV5-1 and TRBJ1-2 gives the whole variable domain KAGVTQTPRYLIKTRGQQVTLSCSPISGHRSVSWYQQTPGQGLQFLFEYFSETQRNKGNFPGRFSGRQFSNSRSEMNVSTLELGDSALYLCASSFRGQESGYTFGSGTRLTVV.

This clonotype was recorded at least ten times. The chain is built from TRBV7-9 and TRBJ1-1, with 8 nucleotides matching TRBD1. The germline V gene has CDR1 SEHNR and CDR2 FQNEAQ (reference sequence). The CDR3 spans 14 residues. V lost 6 bases and J lost 1; bases outside the gene matches: 4. The CDR3 DNA sequence: TGTGCCAGCAGTTTTGACAGGGGGAACACTGAAGCTTTCTTT. Encoded protein: CASSFDRGNTEAFF.

This clonotype was detected many times. This chain connects TRBV7-9 to TRBJ2-1; D not certain. Germline CDR1 SEHNR, CDR2 FQNEAQ (reference sequence). V was trimmed by 4 bases and J by 3 bases, leaving 13 bases between them. CDR3 length equals 15 residues. This CDR3 reads CASSSGDSFYNEQFF. DNA for the CDR3: TGTGCCAGCAGCTCAGGTGACTCCTTCTACAATGAGCAGTTCTTC.

This clonotype was seen ten or more times. The chain carries TRBV20-1 and TRBJ2-3, with a possible D match to TRBD2 (7 bases). V was cut by 0 bases and J by 5 bases, with 15 bases left in between. The CDR3 covers 15 residues. Germline V lookup: CDR1 DFQATT, CDR2 SNEGSKA (reference sequence). CDR3 nucleotides: TGCAGTGCTAGAGATTCTGGGGGGGCGCAAGATACGCAGTATTTT. Translating it yields CSARDSGGAQDTQYF.

This clonotype was counted ten times or more. This chain links TRBV4-1 with TRBJ1-2, with 11 bases aligning to TRBD1. CDR1 and CDR2 (germline): MGHRA, YSYEKL. V trimming: 3 bases; J trimming: 7 bases; junction bases outside the gene matches: 7. The CDR3 runs to 15 residues. Here the CDR3 DNA reads TGCGCCAGCAGCCACACCGGGACAGGGGGTTTTGGCTACACCTTC. This translates into CASSHTGTGGFGYTF.

In the case of this clonotype: An end of the junction differs from the germline gene, which may be a read error. The rearrangement joins TRBV24-1 to TRBJ2-7; D unclear. The CDR3 has 13 residues. The germline gives CDR1 KGHDR, CDR2 SFDVKD. CDR3 region: CAISGVSSYEQYF. In DNA form, the CDR3 reads TGTGCCATCAGTGGGGTCAGTTCCTACGAGCAGTACTTC.